This T cell receptor (beta chain) was retrieved from a study of blood T cell repertoires in COVID-19. Study summary: Donors in the United States, Italy and Spain gave samples during acute or convalescent COVID-19. Nucleic acid was either cDNA or gDNA, and it came from T cells, B-cell-depleted T cells, or PBMCs.

Only one count was recorded for this clone. The germline V gene has CDR1 SGHDT and CDR2 YYEEEE. The length of the CDR3 is 13 residues. Trimming stripped 4 bases from V and 0 bases from J, with 8 bases between. Original data processing: Reference gene primer amplification gave nucleated cell count estimates. Generated by immunoSEQ multiplex PCR, the TCRdb table keeps only in-frame clones and is missing some. V and J calls and clone size are given by that table; D and trimming were obtained from the DNA. The data show roughly 300,000 clones, with almost 85% seen just once and approximately 7.9% held by the top ten.

The origin of this receptor is a human donor in a cohort sampled during active COVID-19. The material sequenced was peripheral blood. The J gene is TRBJ2-7, the V gene TRBV5-6; D may be TRBD2 (5 bases). The CDR3 coding sequence is TGTGCCAGCAGCGGAGGCCTCTCCTACGAGCAGTACTTC. Translation gives CASSGGLSYEQYF.